This T cell receptor (beta chain) was captured by sequencing in a study of CD8 T cells in Susac syndrome. The study's findings and limits: The study admitted that it had a relatively small number of individuals in its TCR sequencing and HLA analysis.

About this clonotype: Its target is not known.

This CDR3 contains 15 residues. Germline V gives CDR1 MNHEY, CDR2 SMNVEV (reference sequence). V lost 2 bases and J lost 2, with 12 bases in between. Random hexamers were used to reverse transcribe an amount of about 0.5 to 1 ug RNA. TCRdb used MiXCR to reprocess the immunoSEQ multiplex PCR reads, holding one entry per CDR3 protein. The table lists around 190,000 distinct CDR3 sequences, 85% to 95% of them singletons, with about 0.16% in the top ten. The gene calls are TRBV27 and TRBJ1-1, with D unresolved. The receptor was derived from a human donor with multiple sclerosis. The sequenced material came from CD8+ T cells from PBMCs. The CDR3 protein is CASSLGSAGNTEAFF. In DNA form, the CDR3 reads TGTGCCAGCAGTTTAGGGTCAGCAGGTAACACTGAAGCTTTCTTT.